The rows below give T cell receptor beta chains drawn from one sample of a study of CD8 T cells in Susac syndrome. Each CDR3 protein gets one entry after TCRdb re-called the immunoSEQ multiplex PCR reads with MiXCR. The data hold just under 150,000 distinct CDR3 sequences, with roughly 94% observed a single time. The source material was CD4+ T cells from PBMCs. Receptor source: a human donor in good health. The CDR3 runs from the conserved cysteine through the conserved F or W. Fields, in order: clone size, D gene, J gene, V gene, CDR3 protein, CDR3 DNA. D genes are given only for firm matches. Some rows mark clone size as missing; the rest say once, few, many or name a class of expanded clone.

.	.	TRBJ1-1	TRBV7-2	CASSRERGMNTEAFF	TGTGCCAGCAGCCGAGAAAGGGGGATGAACACTGAAGCTTTCTTT
.	.	TRBJ1-5	TRBV20-1	CSARARGNQPQHF	TGCAGTGCTAGAGCAAGGGGCAATCAGCCCCAGCATTTT
once	.	TRBJ2-7	TRBV9	CASSPGHLRPYEQYF	TGTGCCAGCAGCCCGGGACACCTCCGACCCTACGAGCAGTACTTC
.	.	TRBJ2-2	TRBV2	CASSQRGAELFF	TGTGCCAGCAGCCAACGGGGAGCGGAGCTGTTTTTT
.	.	TRBJ2-7	TRBV3-1	CASSQEAGYEQYF	TGTGCCAGCAGCCAAGAAGCGGGCTACGAGCAGTACTTC
.	.	TRBJ1-1	TRBV12-3/TRBV12-4	CASSFRGNTEAFF	TGTGCCAGCAGTTTTCGAGGGAACACTGAAGCTTTCTTT
.	.	TRBJ2-7	TRBV6-1	CASSKAGSSSYEQYF	TGTGCCAGCAGTAAAGCGGGTTCTAGCTCCTACGAGCAGTACTTC
.	TRBD2	TRBJ2-7	TRBV3-1	CASSLLSSGSYEQYF	TGTGCCAGCAGCCTACTTTCCAGCGGGAGCTACGAGCAGTACTTC
.	.	TRBJ1-1	TRBV18	CASSPSGGTEAFF	TGTGCCAGCTCACCTTCCGGGGGGACTGAAGCTTTCTTT
once	TRBD2	TRBJ2-1	TRBV5-1	CASSLAPRTSGRASIINEQFF	TGCGCCAGCAGCTTGGCTCCTCGGACTAGCGGGAGGGCCTCTATTATCAATGAGCAGTTCTTC
.	TRBD1	TRBJ1-2	TRBV27	CASSLTGDTYGYTF	TGTGCCAGCAGTTTGACAGGGGACACCTATGGCTACACCTTC
.	TRBD2	TRBJ2-5	TRBV2	CASASAGGETQYF	TGTGCCAGCGCATCGGCGGGAGGAGAGACCCAGTACTTC
.	TRBD1	TRBJ1-5	TRBV19	CASGQGSQPQHF	TGTGCCAGCGGACAGGGCAGTCAGCCCCAGCATTTT
.	.	TRBJ2-4	TRBV10-1	CASSEWELPAKNIQYF	TGCGCCAGCAGTGAGTGGGAGTTGCCCGCCAAAAACATTCAGTACTTC
.	.	TRBJ2-7	TRBV6-1	CASSRTDSAYEQYF	TGTGCCAGCAGCAGGACGGATTCGGCCTACGAGCAGTACTTC
.	TRBD2	TRBJ2-1	TRBV5-1	CASSLETSGSVNEQFF	TGCGCCAGCAGCTTGGAGACTAGCGGGAGTGTTAATGAGCAGTTCTTC
.	TRBD2	TRBJ2-3	TRBV2	CASRVTSGTSTDTQYF	TGTGCCAGCAGAGTGACTAGCGGAACTAGCACAGATACGCAGTATTTT
.	.	TRBJ2-3	TRBV19	CASSTNKAGYSGDTQYF	TGTGCCAGTAGTACCAACAAAGCAGGGTATAGTGGAGATACGCAGTATTTT
.	.	TRBJ1-2	TRBV6-1	CASSAIWGSSLNYGYTF	TGTGCCAGCAGCGCCATCTGGGGCAGTTCCCTTAACTATGGCTACACCTTC
once	.	TRBJ2-7	TRBV7-3	CASSFGEGYEQYF	TGTGCCAGCAGCTTTGGGGAAGGCTACGAGCAGTACTTC
.	.	TRBJ2-2	TRBV9	CASSVARSANTGELFF	TGTGCCAGCAGCGTAGCCCGTTCAGCGAACACCGGGGAGCTGTTTTTT
once	TRBD2	TRBJ2-5	TRBV27	CASSLGFGSGRLETQYF	TGTGCCAGCAGTTTAGGCTTCGGTAGCGGGAGGTTGGAGACCCAGTACTTC
.	.	TRBJ1-2	TRBV29-1	CSATAYNGYTF	TGCAGCGCCACCGCGTATAATGGCTACACCTTC
.	.	TRBJ2-1	TRBV9	CASSVEGGKYNEQFF	TGTGCCAGCAGCGTAGAGGGTGGGAAGTACAATGAGCAGTTCTTC
.	TRBD2	TRBJ2-1	TRBV24-1	CATSGTSGSIGQFF	TGTGCCACCAGCGGGACTAGCGGGAGTATTGGGCAGTTCTTC
.	.	TRBJ1-3	TRBV5-1	CASSLDLRQPSGNTIYF	TGCGCCAGCAGCTTGGACCTTCGACAGCCCTCTGGAAACACCATATATTTT